This T cell receptor beta chain was identified in a study of blood T cell repertoires in COVID-19. Study information: Samples came from the United States, Italy and Spain, spanning acute and convalescent COVID-19. The cDNA or gDNA used as material had been derived from T cells, B-cell-depleted T cells, or PBMCs.

The CDR3 contains 14 residues. Germline V CDR1 and CDR2: SEHNR, FQNEAQ (reference sequence). After removal of 5 bases from V and 3 bases from J, the junction contained 5 bases not matched to a gene. As processed by the authors: For nucleated cells, counts were estimated from reference gene primer amplification. Sequencing used immunoSEQ multiplex PCR; TCRdb keeps in-frame clones, though not all of them. V, J and clone size reflect that table, while D and trimming were determined from the DNA. The table shows roughly 260,000 clones, with under 90% occurring only once. Material: peripheral blood. The receptor's source is a woman between 18 and 30 years old with acute or convalescent COVID-19. The chain joins TRBV7-9 to TRBJ1-2; 8 bases map to TRBD1. CDR3 sequence: CASSGPTGDYGYTF. CDR3 DNA sequence: TGTGCCAGCAGCGGACCGACAGGGGACTATGGCTACACCTTC. Full variable domain (outside the CDR3, taken from reference TRBV7-9 and TRBJ1-2): DTGVSQNPRHKITKRGQNVTFRCDPISEHNRLYWYRQTLGQGPEFLTYFQNEAQLEKSRLLSDRFSAERPKGSFSTLEIQRTEQGDSAMYLCASSGPTGDYGYTFGSGTRLTVV.